Listed below are T cell receptor beta chains from one sample, sequenced in a study of cytomegalovirus exposure and HLA in healthy donors. Assay: immunoSEQ multiplex PCR; the TCRdb copy retains only in-frame clones and omits some. The data show about 140,000 clones, around 86% seen once. Sequencing used PBMCs. These receptors were taken from a woman aged 25 to 45 in good health and CMV-seronegative. The CDR3 runs from the conserved cysteine through the conserved F or W. A D gene is named only where the DNA matches it firmly. For some rows the clone size is stated as once, few or many, or as a class when expanded; others skip it.

d_call: TRBD2; clone_size: -; j_call: TRBJ2-1; v_call: TRBV2; cdr3_aa: CASPSGPRNRGGSDYEQFF; cdr3_nt: TGTGCCAGCCCAAGTGGGCCAAGAAACCGGGGCGGGAGTGATTATGAGCAGTTCTTC
d_call: TRBD1; clone_size: -; j_call: TRBJ1-1; v_call: TRBV7-2; cdr3_aa: CASSFPTGYDPEAFF; cdr3_nt: TGTGCCAGCAGCTTCCCGACAGGGTATGACCCTGAAGCTTTCTTT
d_call: -; clone_size: few; j_call: TRBJ1-2; v_call: TRBV6-5; cdr3_aa: CASSATQGTVGYTF; cdr3_nt: TGTGCCAGCAGTGCAACACAGGGAACTGTTGGCTACACCTTC
d_call: TRBD1; clone_size: -; j_call: TRBJ2-2; v_call: TRBV5-4; cdr3_aa: CASSLDGGQGLHGELFF; cdr3_nt: TGTGCCAGCAGCTTGGATGGGGGACAGGGACTTCACGGGGAGCTGTTTTTT
d_call: TRBD1; clone_size: -; j_call: TRBJ2-7; v_call: TRBV18; cdr3_aa: CASSPPAGGDGQYF; cdr3_nt: TGTGCCAGCTCACCACCGGCAGGGGGCGACGGGCAGTACTTC
d_call: -; clone_size: -; j_call: TRBJ1-3; v_call: TRBV15; cdr3_aa: CATSRDKASGNTIYF; cdr3_nt: TGTGCCACCAGCAGAGATAAAGCCTCTGGAAACACCATATATTTT
d_call: -; clone_size: once; j_call: TRBJ1-1; v_call: TRBV6-4; cdr3_aa: CASSYTGYTEAFF; cdr3_nt: TGTGCCAGCAGTTATACAGGGTACACTGAAGCTTTCTTT
d_call: -; clone_size: -; j_call: TRBJ2-7; v_call: TRBV7-9; cdr3_aa: CASSLAGRDYEQYF; cdr3_nt: TGTGCCAGCAGCTTAGCTGGCAGGGACTACGAGCAGTACTTC
d_call: -; clone_size: -; j_call: TRBJ2-7; v_call: TRBV7-9; cdr3_aa: CASSLGASNYEQYF; cdr3_nt: TGTGCCAGCAGCTTAGGTGCGTCTAACTACGAGCAGTACTTC
d_call: TRBD2; clone_size: -; j_call: TRBJ2-5; v_call: TRBV7-9; cdr3_aa: CASSFLAGLQETQYF; cdr3_nt: TGTGCCAGCAGCTTTCTAGCGGGGCTACAAGAGACCCAGTACTTC
d_call: TRBD1; clone_size: -; j_call: TRBJ1-1; v_call: TRBV10-3; cdr3_aa: CAINRDRLQNTEAFF; cdr3_nt: TGTGCCATCAATCGGGACAGGTTACAAAACACTGAAGCTTTCTTT
d_call: -; clone_size: -; j_call: TRBJ1-2; v_call: TRBV11-2; cdr3_aa: CASSLITGRTTYYGYTF; cdr3_nt: TGTGCCAGCAGCTTAATAACAGGTCGAACGACTTACTATGGCTACACCTTC
d_call: TRBD2; clone_size: -; j_call: TRBJ2-3; v_call: TRBV14; cdr3_aa: CASSLAGGPNTQYF; cdr3_nt: TGTGCCAGCAGCCTAGCGGGAGGGCCTAATACGCAGTATTTT
d_call: -; clone_size: once; j_call: TRBJ1-1; v_call: TRBV19; cdr3_aa: CASSENRVAFF; cdr3_nt: TGTGCCAGTAGCGAAAACAGGGTCGCTTTCTTT
d_call: TRBD1; clone_size: -; j_call: TRBJ1-1; v_call: TRBV6-5; cdr3_aa: CASSFDRGEAFF; cdr3_nt: TGTGCCAGCAGTTTCGACAGGGGTGAAGCTTTCTTT
d_call: TRBD1; clone_size: few; j_call: TRBJ1-4; v_call: TRBV5-4; cdr3_aa: CASSPQAGTGTSEKLFF; cdr3_nt: TGTGCCAGCAGCCCCCAAGCTGGGACAGGGACTAGTGAAAAACTGTTTTTT
d_call: -; clone_size: once; j_call: TRBJ2-3; v_call: TRBV6-1; cdr3_aa: CASSGRVQTDTQYF; cdr3_nt: TGTGCCAGCAGTGGGCGGGTACAAACAGATACGCAGTATTTT
d_call: TRBD2; clone_size: -; j_call: TRBJ2-1; v_call: TRBV6-5; cdr3_aa: CASSYRTSGSNEQFF; cdr3_nt: TGTGCCAGCAGTTACCGGACTAGCGGGAGTAATGAGCAGTTCTTC
d_call: -; clone_size: -; j_call: TRBJ2-5; v_call: TRBV18; cdr3_aa: CASSPQLDGQETQYF; cdr3_nt: TGTGCCAGCTCACCACAGCTAGACGGGCAAGAGACCCAGTACTTC
d_call: -; clone_size: once; j_call: TRBJ2-2; v_call: TRBV9; cdr3_aa: CASRTGTGELFF; cdr3_nt: TGTGCCAGCAGAACAGGGACCGGGGAGCTGTTTTTT
d_call: -; clone_size: -; j_call: TRBJ2-3; v_call: TRBV19; cdr3_aa: CASSVAGTDTQYF; cdr3_nt: TGTGCCAGTAGTGTTGCGGGGACAGATACGCAGTATTTT
d_call: TRBD2; clone_size: once; j_call: TRBJ2-7; v_call: TRBV6-5; cdr3_aa: CASSARAGGSYEQYF; cdr3_nt: TGTGCCAGCAGTGCCCGAGCGGGGGGTTCCTACGAGCAGTACTTC
d_call: TRBD1; clone_size: -; j_call: TRBJ1-5; v_call: TRBV6-1; cdr3_aa: CASSWDRDSNQPQHF; cdr3_nt: TGTGCCAGCAGTTGGGACAGGGATAGCAATCAGCCCCAGCATTTT